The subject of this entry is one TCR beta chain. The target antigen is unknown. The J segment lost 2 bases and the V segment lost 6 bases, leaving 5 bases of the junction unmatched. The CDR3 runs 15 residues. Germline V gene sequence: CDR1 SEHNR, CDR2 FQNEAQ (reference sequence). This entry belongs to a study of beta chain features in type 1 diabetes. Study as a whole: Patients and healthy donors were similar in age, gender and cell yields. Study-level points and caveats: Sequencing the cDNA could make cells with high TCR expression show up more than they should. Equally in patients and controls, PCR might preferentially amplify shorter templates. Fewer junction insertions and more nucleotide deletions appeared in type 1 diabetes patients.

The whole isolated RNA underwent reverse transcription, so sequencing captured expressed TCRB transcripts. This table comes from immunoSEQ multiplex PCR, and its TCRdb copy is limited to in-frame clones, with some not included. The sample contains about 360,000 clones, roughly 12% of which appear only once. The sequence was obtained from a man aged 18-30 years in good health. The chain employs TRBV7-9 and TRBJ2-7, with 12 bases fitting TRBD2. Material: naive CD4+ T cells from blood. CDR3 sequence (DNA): TGTGCCAGCAGACCGACTAGCGGGGGCACCTACGAGCAGTACTTC. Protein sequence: CASRPTSGGTYEQYF.